The rows below give T cell receptor beta chains drawn from one sample of a study of cytomegalovirus exposure and HLA in healthy donors. Sequencing used immunoSEQ multiplex PCR; TCRdb keeps in-frame clones, though not all of them. The table includes 200,000 to 250,000 clones, almost 85% detected once. The sequenced material came from PBMCs. All receptors come from a woman aged 40 to 55 in good health and CMV-seronegative. Each CDR3 is given with its conserved first and last residue. The order of the fields is clone size, D gene, J gene, V gene, CDR3 DNA, CDR3 protein. D genes are given only for firm matches. Clone size is stated in some rows and not others, as once, few, many or a class when expanded.

once NA TRBJ1-6 TRBV7-8 TGTGCCAGCAGCCACAGGGAGCCCTCCTATAATTCACCCCTCCACTTT CASSHREPSYNSPLHF
NA TRBD1 TRBJ2-1 TRBV7-2 TGTGCCAGCAGCTCCCGCGAAGGCAGGGGGCGGAATGAGCAGTTCTTC CASSSREGRGRNEQFF
NA TRBD2 TRBJ2-3 TRBV29-1 TGCAGCGTACCCGGGACTAGCGGGGGGGCGGTGTATTTT CSVPGTSGGAVYF
NA TRBD1 TRBJ1-3 TRBV28 TGTGCCAGCAGTCGGACAGGGACCGGAAACACCATATATTTT CASSRTGTGNTIYF
NA TRBD1 TRBJ1-2 TRBV11-3 TGTGCCAGCAGCATAGGAATGGGACAGGCCACTTCCTCTAACTATGGCTACACCTTC CASSIGMGQATSSNYGYTF
NA NA TRBJ1-1 TRBV11-2 TGTGCCAGCAGCTCCACCAGGGAAATGAACACTGAAGCTTTCTTT CASSSTREMNTEAFF
once NA TRBJ2-2 TRBV5-5 TGTGCCAGCAGTCGATCACAGACGAACACCGGGGAGCTGTTTTTT CASSRSQTNTGELFF
NA NA TRBJ1-2 TRBV7-2 TGTGCCAGCAGCTTAGAGGCCAGGGGCTATGGCTACACCTTC CASSLEARGYGYTF
NA NA TRBJ2-1 TRBV5-1 TGCGCCAGCACCTCAACTAGTCCGTCCTACAATGAGCAGTTCTTC CASTSTSPSYNEQFF
NA NA TRBJ2-1 TRBV4-3 TGCGCCAGCAGCCAAGGCAGAGGCAGCTACAATGAGCAGTTCTTC CASSQGRGSYNEQFF
many TRBD1 TRBJ2-7 TRBV14 TGTGCCAGCAGCCAAGATGGACAGGGGTGGTACGAGCAGTACTTC CASSQDGQGWYEQYF
NA TRBD1 TRBJ1-4 TRBV9 TGTGCCAGCAGCGTAGCCTCTGGACAGGGTGTAAAACTGTTTTTT CASSVASGQGVKLFF
NA NA TRBJ1-1 TRBV7-9 TGTGCCAGCAGCTTAACGGAGCCTACTGAAGCTTTCTTT CASSLTEPTEAFF
NA TRBD1 TRBJ1-1 TRBV6-5 TGTGCCACAGTATCGACAGGGCCCACTGAAGCTTTCTTT CATVSTGPTEAFF
few NA TRBJ1-1 TRBV29-1 TGCAGCGTCACAACAGGTTTCCCTGAAGCTTTCTTT CSVTTGFPEAFF
NA NA TRBJ1-5 TRBV18 TGTGCCAGCTCATCGCCATCAGGGGCTTGGGGCAATCAGCCCCAGCATTTT CASSSPSGAWGNQPQHF
NA TRBD2 TRBJ2-1 TRBV16 TGTGCCAGCAGCCAATCAAGCGGGGGGAATGAGCAGTTCTTC CASSQSSGGNEQFF
NA NA TRBJ2-7 TRBV7-9 TGTGCCAGCAGCCACGCCTACGAGCAGTACTTC CASSHAYEQYF
NA TRBD1 TRBJ1-4 TRBV18 TGTGCCAGCGCGACTGGACAGGGGGGAACTAATGAAAAACTGTTTTTT CASATGQGGTNEKLFF
NA TRBD1 TRBJ1-1 TRBV13 TGTGCCAGCAGCTTTCAGGGGGTGGGCACTGAAGCTTTCTTT CASSFQGVGTEAFF
few NA TRBJ1-2 TRBV29-1 TGCAGCGTTGTGGGGGGCTATGGCTACACCTTC CSVVGGYGYTF
NA TRBD1 TRBJ1-3 TRBV6-1 TGTGCCAGCAGTACAGGGGCGGCTGGAAACACCATATATTTT CASSTGAAGNTIYF
NA NA TRBJ1-3 TRBV7-9 TGTGCCAGCAGCGTACAGGGAGGAAACACCATATATTTT CASSVQGGNTIYF
many TRBD2 TRBJ2-3 TRBV6-1 TGTGCCACCCGGGGGGGAGGAGATACGCAGTATTTT CATRGGGDTQYF
NA NA TRBJ1-1 TRBV2 TGTGCCAGCAGTGAAGCGGAGGGTACTGAAGCTTTCTTT CASSEAEGTEAFF
NA NA TRBJ2-7 TRBV19 TGTGCCAGTAGTCTTAACGGGATCTACGAGCAGTACTTC CASSLNGIYEQYF
NA NA TRBJ2-5 TRBV27 TGTGCCAGCAGAACTGAAGAGACCCAGTACTTC CASRTEETQYF
NA NA TRBJ1-1 TRBV18 TGTGCCAGCTCCCCCCTAGGGGTTAGGGGCGGCACTGAAGCTTTCTTT CASSPLGVRGGTEAFF
NA TRBD1 TRBJ1-1 TRBV9 TGTGCCAGCAGCGCCGCAGGGGGATGGGACACTGAAGCTTTCTTT CASSAAGGWDTEAFF
NA TRBD2 TRBJ2-1 TRBV11-2 TGTGCCAGCAGCTTGGGGATAGCGGGGGTCCGTCGGAATGAGCAGTTCTTC CASSLGIAGVRRNEQFF
NA NA TRBJ1-1 TRBV13 TGTGCCAGCAGCTTCCGAGGCGCCGAAGCTTTCTTT CASSFRGAEAFF
NA NA TRBJ1-5 TRBV6-6 TGTGCCAGCAGTCGTCACCTTACAGGAAATCAGCCCCAGCATTTT CASSRHLTGNQPQHF